This note documents a single T cell receptor beta chain sequence. Its binding antigen is unknown. The record has no base qualities; no much larger clone is one base away. The sample is drawn from a study of cytomegalovirus exposure and HLA in healthy donors (dated by TCRdb to 2017 to 2019). Regarding the research as a whole: An earlier analysis of about 530 of the donors reported over 250 Gb of sequence data and about 120 million unique TCR beta sequences obtained from approximately 180 million T cells. An early release that covered fewer than 800 HLA-typed donors contained about 300 gigabases of sequencing data and about 84 million unique TCR sequences. The genetic ancestry cluster associated with self-reported Caucasian donors included 80% to 90% of the 398 genotyped donors. The study aimed to test whether signatures of past pathogen exposure could be identified by cataloging public T cell receptors. The T cell repertoires of around 670 subjects were profiled by immunosequencing and related to cytomegalovirus serostatus. A separate validation cohort of about 110 different subjects was used in addition to the roughly 670-subject first cohort. The study combined high-throughput TCR immunosequencing, statistical association of individual TCRs with disease status, and machine learning to predict cytomegalovirus infection status. To study patterns of TCR occurrence, a later analysis re-analyzed previously published TCR beta repertoires from around 700 donors and added high-resolution HLA genotyping. In the later analysis, no new phenotypic data were used to find candidate immune exposures; instead, reliance was placed on TCR beta sequences and their occurrence across donors. In an earlier analysis of more than 550 of the donors, high-throughput TCR beta sequencing was used to judge whether each TCR beta V gene segment behaved as functional or pseudogenic. Donor age, sex, ethnicity and CMV serostatus were collected together with the repertoire data. In a later genetic analysis, genome-wide SNP genotypes for 398 of the 666 donors were used, and that subset was treated as a discovery cohort. Every discovery cohort repertoire had been produced on one sequencing platform. Both class I and class II loci were covered by HLA typing, at four-digit resolution. Typing coverage differed by locus: A, B, C, DRB1 and DQB1 were typed in about 629-640 donors, DQA1 in 500 to 550, DPA1 in around 610, and DPB1 in 472. Roughly five DR-DQ haplotypes were handled as single units for association and clustering because linkage in the cohort was strong. On average, around 230,000 unique TCR beta nucleotide sequences were sequenced per donor among 350 to 400 genotyped donors of the cohort, with about 19% of those sequences being non-productive.

What the research found in general, with its limitations: Only TCR beta chains were sequenced in this cohort, and the absence of alpha or paired-chain data limited detectable features. A later analysis found that HLA-associated TCR beta chains were more clonally expanded and had lower generation probabilities than equally common non-associated chains. Assigning TCR associations to individual alleles was difficult when HLA alleles, especially DR and DQ, strongly co-occurred. The authors suggested that the approach could potentially be extended to other disease states and immunological phenotypes. The study gave a list of about 160 TCR beta chains associated with cytomegalovirus. A later analysis associated approximately 17,000 TCR beta sequences with specific HLA alleles at a false discovery rate of 0.05. In a later analysis, most CMV-associated TCR beta chains were found to appear HLA-restricted, with HLA associations seemingly driven largely by CMV exposure. CMV serostatus was the only immune exposure information available for the cohort. The earlier analysis of 450 to 700 of the donors excluded 15 to 20 rarely observed V segments, including chromosome 9 orphons, because counts were too low. Most TCR sequences were observed very rarely across donors, whereas some public TCRs were present in many individuals. The classifier was reported to diagnose cytomegalovirus status with high specificity and sensitivity in both the original and validation cohorts. Linkage disequilibrium might explain the correlated functional status among segregating V segments, but an unknown experimental factor could not be ruled out. A later analysis found that TCR association rates varied across HLA loci, with DRB1 alleles showing the most associated TCRs and HLA-C alleles the fewest. Several of the top co-occurrence clusters appeared to be linked to parvovirus B19, influenza, CMV and Epstein-Barr virus, according to a later analysis. An earlier analysis of approximately 530 of the donors showed that most TCR beta V segments appeared in productive rearrangements either about 87% or about 30% of the time, which broadly matched IMGT annotations. V-gene and J-gene trimming of TCR beta chains was associated with a missense DCLRE1C variant in a later genetic analysis, and the association was replicated in an independent cohort. The presence/absence analyses assumed that sequencing depth was roughly uniform across donors, and that assumption may not be true. Three of the identified cytomegalovirus-associated TCR beta chains were confirmed in vitro to be specific for cytomegalovirus antigens. Because some donors lacked HLA typing at each locus, the association tests relied only on the typed subset. A later genetic analysis reported fewer N-insertions in productive TCRs among donors in an Asian-associated ancestry cluster than the roughly 700-donor mean. A cluster of highly shared sequence variants was judged likely to represent a technical artifact of the sequencing pipeline. Some IMGT-functional V segments, including TRBV6-2 and TRBV6-3, could not be told apart with the 87-base-pair reads, so those segments were excluded. A further reported finding was that TCR beta sequences accurately predicted the HLA-A and HLA-B alleles for most subjects in the first cohort.

The receptor library was made with the immunoSEQ multiplex PCR assay. A mixture of 60 forward primers for TCR Vbeta segments and 13 reverse primers for TCR Jbeta segments was used in the multiplex PCR. Amplification of the CDR3 region of rearranged TCR beta genes was performed with a multiplex PCR assay on genomic DNA. The amplified TCR beta libraries were sequenced on the Illumina HiSeq System as 87-base-pair reads. On the authors' methods: Across the 600 to 700 repertoires, a later analysis counted 60 million to 90 million unique TCR beta chains, roughly 11 million of which were shared by at least two donors. Raw reads were error-corrected and collapsed into unique sequences by a nearest-neighbor algorithm in which closely related sequences were merged to remove PCR and sequencing errors. Alignment of CDR3 sequences to IMGT reference sequences was used to assign V, D and J gene segments. Each retained sequence needed at least a six-nucleotide match to both a V gene segment and a J gene segment. A rearrangement was called productive if the CDR3 had no stop codons and remained in frame with V and J, and every other rearrangement was called non-productive. Following IMGT convention, CDR3 was defined as the stretch from the second conserved V-encoded cysteine to the conserved J-encoded phenylalanine. Sequences without an unambiguous match to a single V gene segment were excluded from the earlier analysis of a few hundred of the donors. In an earlier analysis of 587 of the donors, V segments were called functional above 56.7% productive rearrangements and were called segregating when the between-donor standard deviation exceeded 5%. A statistical classification framework was developed to diagnose cytomegalovirus status using the catalog of TCR beta chain sequences. In a later analysis, TCR nucleotide sequences were compared against IMGT/GENE-DB human TR gene sequences so that V and J genes could be assigned. The TCRdist pipeline was used in a later analysis to assign CDR3 sequences and most-parsimonious VDJ recombination scenarios. In a later analysis, each TCR beta chain was defined by its CDR3 amino acid sequence together with its V-gene family, and reads without a unique V-gene family were excluded. To address suspected cross-contamination and a sequencing artifact, a later analysis removed over 500 highly shared, low-generation-probability nucleotide sequences. A later analysis calculated a clonal expansion index for each public chain from normalized within-repertoire ranks of inferred template counts. A later analysis computed generation probabilities with a VDJ recombination model fitted to out-of-frame rearrangements, and checked the results against IGoR. A later analysis scored TCR-TCR, TCR-HLA and TCR-CMV co-occurrence with hypergeometric tests, applying a repertoire-size bias correction to TCR pairs. A later analysis estimated false discovery rates by permuting HLA or CMV assignments 20 times. A later analysis grouped co-occurring TCRs with DBSCAN, adding TCRdist sequence similarity when clustering within HLA-allele-positive subsets. Repertoires with fewer than 30,000 or more than 120,000 public chains were left out of co-occurrence clustering, as were five repertoires with anomalous nucleotide sharing. TCRdb provides this immuneACCESS table in a form limited to in-frame rearrangements. Some clones are lacking; in checked studies, under half of them reflect an unresolved V gene, and why the rest are absent is not known. Clone size and the V and J calls come from that table; the DNA yielded D and trimming. For this sample the table gives roughly 190,000 clones, of which around three quarters were detected only once. 12% to 15% of the sample goes to the ten largest clones.

V gives up 3 bases and J gives up 2 bases, and the segment between their germline ends measures 17 bases. Spanning cysteine to phenylalanine, the CDR3 consists of 16 amino acids. Left in the record is the CDR3 DNA by itself, 48 bases read in frame from the first base. CDR1 and CDR2, looked up from the germline V gene, are MDHEN and SYDVKM. The cohort was made up of around 720 healthy bone marrow donors. Cohort members were all nominally healthy when sampled, although unrecorded immune exposures were likely present. The donor tested CMV seropositive and was one of the 289 seropositive cohort members. Each donor provided a peripheral blood sample, and peripheral blood mononuclear cells were used for TCR beta sequencing. The Qiagen DNeasy Blood Extraction Kit was used to extract genomic DNA from the blood cell samples.

This sequence originates from a woman aged 25-40 years in good health and CMV-seropositive. The sample was PBMCs. Recombination joined TRBV28 with TRBJ2-7; the D region possibly corresponds to TRBD1 (6 bases align). CDR3 reads: CASSLLQQGLTYEQYF. The DNA sequence follows: TGTGCCAGCAGTTTGTTACAACAGGGCCTGACCTACGAGCAGTACTTC.